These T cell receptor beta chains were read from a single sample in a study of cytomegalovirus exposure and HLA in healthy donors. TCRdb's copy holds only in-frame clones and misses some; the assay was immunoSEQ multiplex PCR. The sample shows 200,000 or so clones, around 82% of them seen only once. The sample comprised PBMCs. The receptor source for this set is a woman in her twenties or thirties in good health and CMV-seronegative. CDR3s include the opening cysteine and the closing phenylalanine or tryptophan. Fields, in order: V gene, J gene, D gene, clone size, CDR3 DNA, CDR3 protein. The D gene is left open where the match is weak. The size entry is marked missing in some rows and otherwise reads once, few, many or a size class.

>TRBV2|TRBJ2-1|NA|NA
TGTGCCAGCAGTGCCCGGGACATAACCTACAATGAGCAGTTCTTC
CASSARDITYNEQFF
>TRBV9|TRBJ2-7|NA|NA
TGTGCCAGCAGCTCTAAAGGGGGTCCCTACGAGCAGTACTTC
CASSSKGGPYEQYF
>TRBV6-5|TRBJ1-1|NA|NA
TGTGCCAGCAGTTACGGGCCGACCGTTGAAGCTTTCTTT
CASSYGPTVEAFF
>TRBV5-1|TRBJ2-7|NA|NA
TGCGCCAGCAGGGCCGCCTACGAGCAGTACTTC
CASRAAYEQYF
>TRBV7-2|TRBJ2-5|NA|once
TGTGCCAGCAGCCCATCGATACAGGAGACTCAGTACTTC
CASSPSIQETQYF
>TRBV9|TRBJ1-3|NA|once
TGTGCCAGCAGCGAAACCCTAAATTCTGGAAACACCATATATTTT
CASSETLNSGNTIYF
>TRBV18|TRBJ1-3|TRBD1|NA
TGTGCCAGCTCACCTACCGGACAGGGACTCTTAGCATTGGGAAACACCATATATTTT
CASSPTGQGLLALGNTIYF
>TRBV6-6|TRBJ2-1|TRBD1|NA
TGTGCCAGCAGGTACCGGGACAGGGTGATCGATGAGCAGTTCTTC
CASRYRDRVIDEQFF
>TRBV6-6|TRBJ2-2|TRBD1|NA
TGTGCCAGCAGCCCCATAACAGGGGGCGGGGAGCTGTTTTTT
CASSPITGGGELFF
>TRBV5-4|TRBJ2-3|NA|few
TGTGCCAGCAGCATGCCGGGGAACACAGATACGCAGTATTTT
CASSMPGNTDTQYF
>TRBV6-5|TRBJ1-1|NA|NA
TGTGCCAGCAATGTTGCAGGGGATAACACTGAAGCTTTCTTT
CASNVAGDNTEAFF
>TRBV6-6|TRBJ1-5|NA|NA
TGTGCCAGGAACACCGTCAGGGTTCCCCAGCATTTT
CARNTVRVPQHF
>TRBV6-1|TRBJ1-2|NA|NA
TGTGCCAGCAGTGAAGTAACGCAGGGTAACTATGGCTACACCTTC
CASSEVTQGNYGYTF
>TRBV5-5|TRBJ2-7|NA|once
TGTGCCAGCAGCCGGGGAGGGGGTATCTACGAGCAGTACTTC
CASSRGGGIYEQYF
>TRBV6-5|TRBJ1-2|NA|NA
TGTGCCAGCAGTCGACAGGCCGATGCCTACTATGGCTACACCTTC
CASSRQADAYYGYTF
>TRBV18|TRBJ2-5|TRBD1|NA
TGTGCCAGCTCGGCAGGGGGCCGGGACTGGGAGACCCAGTACTTC
CASSAGGRDWETQYF
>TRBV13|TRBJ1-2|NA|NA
TGTGCCAGCAGTCTTACCAACGACAGGAATAACTATGGCTACACCTTC
CASSLTNDRNNYGYTF
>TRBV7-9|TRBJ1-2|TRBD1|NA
TGTGCCAGCAGCTTAGTGTTAGGGGGACAGTATGGCTACACCTTC
CASSLVLGGQYGYTF
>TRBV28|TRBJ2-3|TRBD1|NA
TGTGCCAGCAAGGGACAGGGGGCACTCCGTGAGGGGCACCTCACGCAGTATTTT
CASKGQGALREGHLTQYF
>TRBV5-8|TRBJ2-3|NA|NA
TGTGCCAGCAGCACCCGACAGATAGCCTTTGGCACAGATACGCAGTATTTT
CASSTRQIAFGTDTQYF
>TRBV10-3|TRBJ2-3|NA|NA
TGTGCCATCACCGAGGGCGGGGGCACAGATACGCAGTATTTT
CAITEGGGTDTQYF
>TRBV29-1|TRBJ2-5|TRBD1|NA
TGCAGCGTTGTCCCTGCTGGACAGGGTCGGGAGACCCAGTACTTC
CSVVPAGQGRETQYF
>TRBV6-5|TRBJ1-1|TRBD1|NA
TGTGCCAGCAGTTCGACAGGGGAGAACACTGAAGCTTTCTTT
CASSSTGENTEAFF
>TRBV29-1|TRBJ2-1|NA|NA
TGCAGCGTTGAAGATCGGGGATGGGGGCAGTTCTTC
CSVEDRGWGQFF
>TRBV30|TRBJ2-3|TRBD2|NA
TGTGCCTGGAGTGCTTCGCGGACTAGCGGGGCTAGCACAGATACGCAGTATTTT
CAWSASRTSGASTDTQYF
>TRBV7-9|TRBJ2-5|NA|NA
TGTGCCAGCAGCTTAGGGGGGGAGGACCTCCAAGAGACCCAGTACTTC
CASSLGGEDLQETQYF